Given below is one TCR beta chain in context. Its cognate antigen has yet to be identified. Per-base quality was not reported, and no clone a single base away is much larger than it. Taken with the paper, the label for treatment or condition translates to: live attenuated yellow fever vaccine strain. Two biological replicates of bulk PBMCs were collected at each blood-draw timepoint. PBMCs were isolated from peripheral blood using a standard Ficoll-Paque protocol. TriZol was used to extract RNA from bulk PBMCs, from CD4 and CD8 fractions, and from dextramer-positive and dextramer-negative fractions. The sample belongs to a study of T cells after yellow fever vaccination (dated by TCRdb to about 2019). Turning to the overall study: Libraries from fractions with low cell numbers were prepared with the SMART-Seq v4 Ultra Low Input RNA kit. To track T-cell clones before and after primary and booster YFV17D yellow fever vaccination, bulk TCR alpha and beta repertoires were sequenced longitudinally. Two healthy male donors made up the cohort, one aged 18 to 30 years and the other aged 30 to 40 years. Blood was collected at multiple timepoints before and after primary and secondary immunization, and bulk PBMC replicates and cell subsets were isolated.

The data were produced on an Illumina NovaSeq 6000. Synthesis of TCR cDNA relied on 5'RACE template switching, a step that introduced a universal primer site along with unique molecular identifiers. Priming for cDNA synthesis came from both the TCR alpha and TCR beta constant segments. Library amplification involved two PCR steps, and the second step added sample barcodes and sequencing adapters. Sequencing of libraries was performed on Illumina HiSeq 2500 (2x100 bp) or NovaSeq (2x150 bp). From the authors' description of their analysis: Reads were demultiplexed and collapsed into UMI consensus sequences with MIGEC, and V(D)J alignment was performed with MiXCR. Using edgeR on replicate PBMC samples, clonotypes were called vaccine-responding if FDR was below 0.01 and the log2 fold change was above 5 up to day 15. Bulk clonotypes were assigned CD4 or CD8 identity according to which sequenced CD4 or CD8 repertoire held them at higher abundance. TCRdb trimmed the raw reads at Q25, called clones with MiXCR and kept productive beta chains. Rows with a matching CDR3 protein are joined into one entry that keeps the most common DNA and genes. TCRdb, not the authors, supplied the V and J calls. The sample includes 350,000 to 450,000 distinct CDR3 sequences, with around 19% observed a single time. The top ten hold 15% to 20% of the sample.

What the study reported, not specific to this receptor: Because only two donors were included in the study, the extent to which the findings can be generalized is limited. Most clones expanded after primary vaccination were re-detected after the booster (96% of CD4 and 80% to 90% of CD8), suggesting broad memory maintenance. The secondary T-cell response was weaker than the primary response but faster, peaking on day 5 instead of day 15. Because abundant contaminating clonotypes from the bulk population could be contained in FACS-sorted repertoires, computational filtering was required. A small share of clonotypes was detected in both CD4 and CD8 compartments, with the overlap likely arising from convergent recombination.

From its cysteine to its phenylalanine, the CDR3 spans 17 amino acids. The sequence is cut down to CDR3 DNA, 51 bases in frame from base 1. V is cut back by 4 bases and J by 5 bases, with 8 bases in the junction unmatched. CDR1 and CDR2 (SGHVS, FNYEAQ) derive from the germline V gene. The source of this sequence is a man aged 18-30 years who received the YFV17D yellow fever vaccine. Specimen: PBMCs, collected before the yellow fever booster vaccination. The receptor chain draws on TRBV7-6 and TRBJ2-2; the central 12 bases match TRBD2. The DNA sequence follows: TGTGCCAGCAGCTCGCCGGGACTAGCGGGTCCAACCGGGGAGCTGTTTTTT. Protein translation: CASSSPGLAGPTGELFF.